This TCR beta chain was documented in a study of blood T cell repertoires in COVID-19. Study at large: Sites across the United States, Italy and Spain contributed samples from acute and convalescent COVID-19.

From germline, CDR1 is SGHNT and CDR2 YYREEE (reference sequence). The CDR3 runs to 15 residues. V was trimmed by 2 bases and J by 11 bases, leaving 22 bases between them. The assay was immunoSEQ multiplex PCR, and TCRdb's table has in-frame clones only and misses some. Altogether under 200,000 clones are present, roughly 80% being singletons, with the ten largest covering 4% to 6.5%. V gene TRBV5-4 combines with J gene TRBJ1-1; perhaps TRBD1 as D (6 bases). The sequenced sample consisted of PBMCs or T cells enriched from blood (not recorded which). The receptor comes from an older woman with acute COVID-19. CDR3 nucleotide sequence: TGTGCCAGCAGCTTCGTGGGGGGGCGAAGGGTGGGCGCTTTCTTT. This codes for CASSFVGGRRVGAFF.